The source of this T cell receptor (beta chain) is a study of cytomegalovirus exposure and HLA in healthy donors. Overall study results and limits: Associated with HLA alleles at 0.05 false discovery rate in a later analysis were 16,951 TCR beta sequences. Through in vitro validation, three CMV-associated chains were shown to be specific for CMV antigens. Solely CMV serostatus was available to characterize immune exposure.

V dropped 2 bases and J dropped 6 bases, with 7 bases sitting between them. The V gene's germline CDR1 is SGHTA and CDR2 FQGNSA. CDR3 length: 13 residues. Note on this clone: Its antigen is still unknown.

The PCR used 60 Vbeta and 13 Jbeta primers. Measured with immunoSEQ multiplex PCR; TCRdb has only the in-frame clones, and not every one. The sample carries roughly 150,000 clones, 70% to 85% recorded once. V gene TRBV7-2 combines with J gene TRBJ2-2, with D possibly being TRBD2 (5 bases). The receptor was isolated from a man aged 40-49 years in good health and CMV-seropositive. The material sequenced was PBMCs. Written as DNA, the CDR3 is TGTGCCAGCAGCTTATGGGGAGCCGGGGAGCTGTTTTTT. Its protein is CASSLWGAGELFF. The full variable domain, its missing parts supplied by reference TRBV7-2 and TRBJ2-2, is GAGVSQSPSNKVTEKGKDVELRCDPISGHTALYWYRQSLGQGLEFLIYFQGNSAPDKSGLPSDRFSAERTGGSVSTLTIQRTQQEDSAVYLCASSLWGAGELFFGEGSRLTVL.